Shown below are 11 T cell receptor beta chains from a single sample sequenced in a study of control samples from healthy donors and cancer patients. Produced via immunoSEQ multiplex PCR; TCRdb's table is partial and in-frame only. This table holds 63,000 or so clones, 89% found once. The sample taken for sequencing was PBMCs. The receptors were sampled from a man in his sixties with colorectal cancer.

This chain connects TRBV6-2 or TRBV6-3 to TRBJ2-2, with D perhaps matching TRBD2 (5 bases). The CDR3 is made up of 16 amino acids. The germline gives CDR1 MNHEY, CDR2 SVGEGT. Trimming shortened V by 6 bases and J by 0 bases, and 14 bases separated the two germline ends. CDR3 coding DNA: TGTGCCAGCAGCCACAGAGGGTGGACGAACACCGGGGAGCTGTTTTTT. Residues: CASSHRGWTNTGELFF.

The gene calls are TRBV27 and TRBJ2-2; D gene ambiguous. The germline gives CDR1 MNHEY, CDR2 SMNVEV (reference sequence). Deletions cut 3 bases from V and 4 bases from J, with 9 bases between. The CDR3 is 14 residues long. The CDR3 reads CASSFNGPTGELFF. The CDR3 DNA sequence: TGTGCCAGCAGTTTTAATGGGCCCACCGGGGAGCTGTTTTTT.

The chain joins TRBV5-1 to TRBJ2-7; 8 nucleotides match TRBD1. With V trimmed by 0 bases and J by 3 bases, 2 bases remained unmatched. Germline CDR1 and CDR2: SGHRS and YFSETQ. The CDR3 totals 14 residues. CDR3 loop: CASSLGQGFYEQYF. The CDR3 coding sequence is TGCGCCAGCAGCTTGGGACAGGGGTTCTACGAGCAGTACTTC.

This clone was observed a single time. J is TRBJ2-3 and V is TRBV23-1; D is unclear. TRBV23-1 is recorded as an ORF, its role being uncertain. Trimming took 9 bases from V and 6 from J, leaving 4 bases between them. The CDR3 runs 9 residues. The CDR3 spells CARIDTQYF. The CDR3 DNA sequence: TGCGCCAGGATTGATACGCAGTATTTT.

The CDR3 DNA sequence: TGTGCCAGCAGTCGGGACAGGGTAAACACTGAAGCTTTCTTT. This codes for CASSRDRVNTEAFF. This chain links TRBV28 with TRBJ1-1; TRBD1 aligns across 9 bases. V dropped 5 bases and J dropped 2; count of bases not matched to a gene: 3. The CDR3 has 14 residues. CDR1 is MDHEN and CDR2 is SYDVKM in the germline V gene.

The rearrangement links TRBV18 to TRBJ2-2; TRBD1 aligns across 7 bases. The ends lost 4 bases at V and 5 bases at J; junction bases unmatched: 7. This CDR3 spans 15 amino acids. Germline assignment: CDR1 KGHSH and CDR2 LQKENI. The CDR3 nucleotides are TGTGCCAGCTCACTGGACAGGAAGAAAACCGGGGAGCTGTTTTTT. This sequence encodes CASSLDRKKTGELFF.

J is TRBJ1-1 and V is TRBV19, with TRBD1 matching over 8 bases. CDR1 is LNHDA and CDR2 is SQIVND in the germline V gene (reference sequence). The V gene end was trimmed by 6 bases and the J gene end by 1 base; junction bases not matched to a gene: 10. The CDR3 runs to 16 residues. CDR3 loop: CASRSGQGTANTEAFF. The DNA of the CDR3 is TGTGCCAGTAGGTCTGGACAGGGAACTGCGAACACTGAAGCTTTCTTT.

The rearrangement uses TRBV11-1 and TRBJ2-6, with D possibly being TRBD1 or TRBD2 (5 bases each). The length of the CDR3 is 15 residues. V lost 2 bases and J lost 1, with 6 bases in between. CDR1 and CDR2 (germline): SGHAT, FQDESV (reference sequence). In DNA form, the CDR3 reads TGTGCCAGCAGCTTATGGGGGTCTGGGGCCAACGTCCTGACTTTC. Protein: CASSLWGSGANVLTF.

The chain is built from TRBV4-3 and TRBJ2-3; D may match TRBD1 or TRBD2 (6 bases each). The ends were cut back, 0 bases at V and 2 bases at J, with 9 bases in the middle. CDR3 length equals 15 residues. Germline values: CDR1 LGHNA, CDR2 YSLEER. The CDR3 DNA sequence: TGCGCCAGCAGCCAAGATTGGGGGGCCACAGATACGCAGTATTTT. Protein sequence: CASSQDWGATDTQYF.

This clone was recorded only once. V usage is TRBV5-5 and J usage is TRBJ1-4; D remains unclear. CDR1 and CDR2 (germline): SGHKS, YYEKEE (reference sequence). V lost 0 bases and J lost 0, with 9 bases in between. This CDR3 has 16 residues. CDR3 nucleotide sequence: TGTGCCAGCAGCTTGGGGGATGTTGCAACTAATGAAAAACTGTTTTTT. The encoded protein is CASSLGDVATNEKLFF. Together with reference TRBV5-5 and TRBJ1-4, the CDR3 gives the full variable domain: DAGVTQSPTHLIKTRGQQVTLRCSPISGHKSVSWYQQVLGQGPQFIFQYYEKEERGRGNFPDRFSARQFPNYSSELNVNALLLGDSALYLCASSLGDVATNEKLFFGSGTQLSVL.

This chain uses TRBV9 with TRBJ2-1; D is tentatively TRBD1 or TRBD2 (5 bases each). Trimming took 4 bases from V and 9 from J, leaving 17 bases between them. Germline lookup yields CDR1 SGDLS and CDR2 YYNGEE. The CDR3 totals 14 residues. CDR3 bases: TGTGCCAGCAGCCCAGGGACCTCGAAGGGTGAGCAGTTCTTC. The encoded protein is CASSPGTSKGEQFF.